This T cell receptor (beta chain) emerged from a study of blood T cell repertoires in COVID-19. At the level of the study: The origin of the acute and convalescent COVID-19 samples was the United States, Italy and Spain. Sources were T cells, B-cell-depleted T cells, or PBMCs; the material itself was cDNA or gDNA.

Original processing methods: Reference gene primer amplification yielded estimated nucleated cell counts. The protocol was immunoSEQ multiplex PCR, while the TCRdb copy is restricted to in-frame clones and leaves out a portion. V, J and clone size were drawn from that table, and D and trimming were deduced from the DNA. The sample gives under 350,000 clones, about 88% of which show up once; about 4% is in the top ten. J was trimmed by 15 bases and V by 7 bases; bases with no gene match: 8. This CDR3 region has 12 residues. The V gene is TRBV12-3 or TRBV12-4, the J gene TRBJ2-4; 11 positions agree with TRBD2. The specimen sequenced was peripheral blood. The TCR sequence derives from a man aged 18 to 29 with active or convalescent COVID-19. The CDR3 coding sequence is TGTGCCAGCATTATTAGCGGGAGGGCCAGGTACTTC. Protein product: CASIISGRARYF.